Below are 10 T cell receptor beta chains sequenced from a single sample in a study of shared clonotypes between healthy human individuals. TCRdb's table, derived via immunoSEQ multiplex PCR, lists solely in-frame clones and lacks some. The data hold around 1.4 million clones, with 98% observed a single time. What was sequenced was naive CD4+ T cells sorted from blood. Subset of the sample: CD45RA+ positively selected. These receptors were collected from a man in his thirties or forties in good health.

The chain employs TRBV15 and TRBJ2-1; TRBD2 matches at 12 bases. CDR3 size: 15 residues. J lost 3 bases, V lost 3 bases, and 0 bases had no gene match. Germline loops: CDR1 LNHNV, CDR2 YYDKDF (reference sequence). The DNA of the CDR3 is TGTGCCACCAGCAGGACTAGCGGGAGCTACAATGAGCAGTTCTTC. Amino acid sequence: CATSRTSGSYNEQFF.

This chain connects TRBV7-3 to TRBJ2-2; possibly TRBD1 for D (5 bases). V was cut by 9 bases and J by 1 base, with 12 bases left in between. CDR1 SGHTA and CDR2 FQGTGA come from the germline V gene. This CDR3 has 14 residues. The CDR3 DNA sequence: TGTGCCAGTCGGCAGGGTTTGAACACCGGGGAGCTGTTTTTT. Its protein product is CASRQGLNTGELFF.

The rearrangement links TRBV10-2 to TRBJ2-1; 7 nucleotides align to TRBD2. With 11 bases clipped from V and 3 bases from J, the junction kept 13 bases outside the gene matches. Germline CDR1 and CDR2: WSHSY and SAAADI. The CDR3 contains 15 residues. In DNA, the CDR3 is TGCGCCGCTACCCTGTACAGCGGGGACTACAATGAGCAGTTCTTC. It encodes CAATLYSGDYNEQFF.

This chain connects TRBV28 to TRBJ2-7; TRBD1 matches 8 bases. The CDR3 consists of 14 residues. The germline V gene encodes CDR1 MDHEN and CDR2 SYDVKM. Trimming took 4 bases from V and 4 from J; bases not matched to a gene: 6. Written as DNA, the CDR3 is TGTGCCAGCAGTTCCGCGCAGGGGGCTTACGAGCAGTACTTC. Amino acids: CASSSAQGAYEQYF.

This CDR3 is CATSNSRDRAGNTIYF. CDR3 bases: TGTGCCACCAGCAATTCCCGGGACAGGGCCGGAAACACCATATATTTT. This chain connects TRBV15 to TRBJ1-3; 9 positions match TRBD1. The CDR3 loop spans 16 amino acids. Germline V gene sequence: CDR1 LNHNV, CDR2 YYDKDF (reference sequence). The V gene end was trimmed by 4 bases and the J gene end by 4 bases; junction bases not matched to a gene: 8.

The chain is built from TRBV28 and TRBJ2-2; TRBD2 agrees at 7 bases. The germline V gene encodes CDR1 MDHEN and CDR2 SYDVKM. The ends lost 6 bases at V and 2 bases at J; junction bases unmatched: 3. The CDR3 loop spans 14 amino acids. This CDR3 reads CASRGRANTGELFF. In nucleotides, the CDR3 is TGTGCCAGCAGGGGGAGGGCTAACACCGGGGAGCTGTTTTTT.

V usage is TRBV6-6 and J usage is TRBJ2-5; D gene unclear. This CDR3 has 12 residues. The V end was cut by 7 bases, the J end by 5 bases, with 11 bases between. Germline V gene sequence: CDR1 MNHNY, CDR2 SVGAGI (reference sequence). CDR3 DNA: TGTGCCAGCACTAATCCCCGGGAGACCCAGTACTTC. It codes for CASTNPRETQYF.

The chain combines TRBV10-3 with TRBJ2-1, with D perhaps matching TRBD1 (5 bases). This CDR3 is built from 18 residues. CDR1 and CDR2 (germline): ENHRY, SYGVKD. Between the trimmed V and J ends, which lost 8 bases and 0 bases, there was a span of 23 bases. In nucleotides, the CDR3 is TGTGCCATCGCCTTTTCTGGGGCCACGCCGAGCTCCTACAATGAGCAGTTCTTC. The encoded protein is CAIAFSGATPSSYNEQFF.

The chain combines TRBV5-1 with TRBJ2-2; 9 positions agree with TRBD2. The germline CDR1 and CDR2 sequences are SGHRS and YFSETQ. V shed 5 bases, J shed 1 base, and the junction held 6 bases outside the gene matches. This CDR3 has 16 amino acids. The CDR3 DNA reads as TGCGCCAGCAGGGGAGCGGGAGGCCAGAACACCGGGGAGCTGTTTTTT. It encodes CASRGAGGQNTGELFF.

The chain uses TRBV29-1 and TRBJ2-4; D may be TRBD1 (5 bases). The CDR3 spans 11 residues. V lost 4 bases, J lost 6 bases, and 7 bases lay in between. Germline lookup yields CDR1 SQVTM and CDR2 ANQGSEA. The CDR3 reads CSVGQLNIQYF. CDR3 DNA: TGCAGCGTTGGACAGCTAAACATTCAGTACTTC. The variable domain in full, completed from reference TRBV29-1 and TRBJ2-4, reads SAVISQKPSRDICQRGTSLTIQCQVDSQVTMMFWYRQQPGQSLTLIATANQGSEATYESGFVIDKFPISRPNLTFSTLTVSNMSPEDSSIYLCSVGQLNIQYFGAGTRLSVL.